This T cell receptor beta chain was sequenced in a study of T cell responses to AZD1222 COVID-19 vaccine. Study-level points and caveats: There were repertoire samples only from the period after the peak T cell response. Possibly, clonal diversity was underestimated; donors were largely white British and included more females. There were vaccine-associated CD4 TCRs across spike, dominant at 160-218 and 743-854.

The CDR3 runs 17 residues. V dropped 2 bases and J dropped 7; count of bases not matched to a gene: 10. Germline loops: CDR1 MNHEY, CDR2 SVGEGT. Clones were read by immunoSEQ multiplex PCR, and TCRdb kept only the in-frame ones, dropping some. The data hold more than 80,000 clones, with approximately 85% observed a single time. Regarding this clone: The antigen remains undetermined.

The material was peripheral blood, obtained 28 days after the second AZD1222 dose. This chain joins TRBV6-2 or TRBV6-3 and TRBJ2-3; 12 nucleotides agree with TRBD2. The source is an adult who received the AZD1222 COVID-19 vaccine. The CDR3 region has the DNA TGTGCCAGCAGTTACCCCCCATGGACTAGCGGGATAAATACGCAGTATTTT. This gives the protein CASSYPPWTSGINTQYF.